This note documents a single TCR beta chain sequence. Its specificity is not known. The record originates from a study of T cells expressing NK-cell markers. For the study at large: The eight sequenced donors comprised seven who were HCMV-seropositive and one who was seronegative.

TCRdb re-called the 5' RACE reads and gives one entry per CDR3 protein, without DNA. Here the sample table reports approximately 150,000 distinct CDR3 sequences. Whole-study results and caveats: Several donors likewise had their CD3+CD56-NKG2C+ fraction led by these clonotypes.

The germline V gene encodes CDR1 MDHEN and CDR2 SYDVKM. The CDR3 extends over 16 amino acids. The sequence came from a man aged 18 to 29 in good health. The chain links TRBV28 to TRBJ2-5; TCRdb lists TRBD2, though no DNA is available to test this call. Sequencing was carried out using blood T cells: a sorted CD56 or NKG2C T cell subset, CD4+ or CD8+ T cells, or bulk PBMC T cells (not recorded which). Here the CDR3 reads CASSSPLAGDMETQYF.